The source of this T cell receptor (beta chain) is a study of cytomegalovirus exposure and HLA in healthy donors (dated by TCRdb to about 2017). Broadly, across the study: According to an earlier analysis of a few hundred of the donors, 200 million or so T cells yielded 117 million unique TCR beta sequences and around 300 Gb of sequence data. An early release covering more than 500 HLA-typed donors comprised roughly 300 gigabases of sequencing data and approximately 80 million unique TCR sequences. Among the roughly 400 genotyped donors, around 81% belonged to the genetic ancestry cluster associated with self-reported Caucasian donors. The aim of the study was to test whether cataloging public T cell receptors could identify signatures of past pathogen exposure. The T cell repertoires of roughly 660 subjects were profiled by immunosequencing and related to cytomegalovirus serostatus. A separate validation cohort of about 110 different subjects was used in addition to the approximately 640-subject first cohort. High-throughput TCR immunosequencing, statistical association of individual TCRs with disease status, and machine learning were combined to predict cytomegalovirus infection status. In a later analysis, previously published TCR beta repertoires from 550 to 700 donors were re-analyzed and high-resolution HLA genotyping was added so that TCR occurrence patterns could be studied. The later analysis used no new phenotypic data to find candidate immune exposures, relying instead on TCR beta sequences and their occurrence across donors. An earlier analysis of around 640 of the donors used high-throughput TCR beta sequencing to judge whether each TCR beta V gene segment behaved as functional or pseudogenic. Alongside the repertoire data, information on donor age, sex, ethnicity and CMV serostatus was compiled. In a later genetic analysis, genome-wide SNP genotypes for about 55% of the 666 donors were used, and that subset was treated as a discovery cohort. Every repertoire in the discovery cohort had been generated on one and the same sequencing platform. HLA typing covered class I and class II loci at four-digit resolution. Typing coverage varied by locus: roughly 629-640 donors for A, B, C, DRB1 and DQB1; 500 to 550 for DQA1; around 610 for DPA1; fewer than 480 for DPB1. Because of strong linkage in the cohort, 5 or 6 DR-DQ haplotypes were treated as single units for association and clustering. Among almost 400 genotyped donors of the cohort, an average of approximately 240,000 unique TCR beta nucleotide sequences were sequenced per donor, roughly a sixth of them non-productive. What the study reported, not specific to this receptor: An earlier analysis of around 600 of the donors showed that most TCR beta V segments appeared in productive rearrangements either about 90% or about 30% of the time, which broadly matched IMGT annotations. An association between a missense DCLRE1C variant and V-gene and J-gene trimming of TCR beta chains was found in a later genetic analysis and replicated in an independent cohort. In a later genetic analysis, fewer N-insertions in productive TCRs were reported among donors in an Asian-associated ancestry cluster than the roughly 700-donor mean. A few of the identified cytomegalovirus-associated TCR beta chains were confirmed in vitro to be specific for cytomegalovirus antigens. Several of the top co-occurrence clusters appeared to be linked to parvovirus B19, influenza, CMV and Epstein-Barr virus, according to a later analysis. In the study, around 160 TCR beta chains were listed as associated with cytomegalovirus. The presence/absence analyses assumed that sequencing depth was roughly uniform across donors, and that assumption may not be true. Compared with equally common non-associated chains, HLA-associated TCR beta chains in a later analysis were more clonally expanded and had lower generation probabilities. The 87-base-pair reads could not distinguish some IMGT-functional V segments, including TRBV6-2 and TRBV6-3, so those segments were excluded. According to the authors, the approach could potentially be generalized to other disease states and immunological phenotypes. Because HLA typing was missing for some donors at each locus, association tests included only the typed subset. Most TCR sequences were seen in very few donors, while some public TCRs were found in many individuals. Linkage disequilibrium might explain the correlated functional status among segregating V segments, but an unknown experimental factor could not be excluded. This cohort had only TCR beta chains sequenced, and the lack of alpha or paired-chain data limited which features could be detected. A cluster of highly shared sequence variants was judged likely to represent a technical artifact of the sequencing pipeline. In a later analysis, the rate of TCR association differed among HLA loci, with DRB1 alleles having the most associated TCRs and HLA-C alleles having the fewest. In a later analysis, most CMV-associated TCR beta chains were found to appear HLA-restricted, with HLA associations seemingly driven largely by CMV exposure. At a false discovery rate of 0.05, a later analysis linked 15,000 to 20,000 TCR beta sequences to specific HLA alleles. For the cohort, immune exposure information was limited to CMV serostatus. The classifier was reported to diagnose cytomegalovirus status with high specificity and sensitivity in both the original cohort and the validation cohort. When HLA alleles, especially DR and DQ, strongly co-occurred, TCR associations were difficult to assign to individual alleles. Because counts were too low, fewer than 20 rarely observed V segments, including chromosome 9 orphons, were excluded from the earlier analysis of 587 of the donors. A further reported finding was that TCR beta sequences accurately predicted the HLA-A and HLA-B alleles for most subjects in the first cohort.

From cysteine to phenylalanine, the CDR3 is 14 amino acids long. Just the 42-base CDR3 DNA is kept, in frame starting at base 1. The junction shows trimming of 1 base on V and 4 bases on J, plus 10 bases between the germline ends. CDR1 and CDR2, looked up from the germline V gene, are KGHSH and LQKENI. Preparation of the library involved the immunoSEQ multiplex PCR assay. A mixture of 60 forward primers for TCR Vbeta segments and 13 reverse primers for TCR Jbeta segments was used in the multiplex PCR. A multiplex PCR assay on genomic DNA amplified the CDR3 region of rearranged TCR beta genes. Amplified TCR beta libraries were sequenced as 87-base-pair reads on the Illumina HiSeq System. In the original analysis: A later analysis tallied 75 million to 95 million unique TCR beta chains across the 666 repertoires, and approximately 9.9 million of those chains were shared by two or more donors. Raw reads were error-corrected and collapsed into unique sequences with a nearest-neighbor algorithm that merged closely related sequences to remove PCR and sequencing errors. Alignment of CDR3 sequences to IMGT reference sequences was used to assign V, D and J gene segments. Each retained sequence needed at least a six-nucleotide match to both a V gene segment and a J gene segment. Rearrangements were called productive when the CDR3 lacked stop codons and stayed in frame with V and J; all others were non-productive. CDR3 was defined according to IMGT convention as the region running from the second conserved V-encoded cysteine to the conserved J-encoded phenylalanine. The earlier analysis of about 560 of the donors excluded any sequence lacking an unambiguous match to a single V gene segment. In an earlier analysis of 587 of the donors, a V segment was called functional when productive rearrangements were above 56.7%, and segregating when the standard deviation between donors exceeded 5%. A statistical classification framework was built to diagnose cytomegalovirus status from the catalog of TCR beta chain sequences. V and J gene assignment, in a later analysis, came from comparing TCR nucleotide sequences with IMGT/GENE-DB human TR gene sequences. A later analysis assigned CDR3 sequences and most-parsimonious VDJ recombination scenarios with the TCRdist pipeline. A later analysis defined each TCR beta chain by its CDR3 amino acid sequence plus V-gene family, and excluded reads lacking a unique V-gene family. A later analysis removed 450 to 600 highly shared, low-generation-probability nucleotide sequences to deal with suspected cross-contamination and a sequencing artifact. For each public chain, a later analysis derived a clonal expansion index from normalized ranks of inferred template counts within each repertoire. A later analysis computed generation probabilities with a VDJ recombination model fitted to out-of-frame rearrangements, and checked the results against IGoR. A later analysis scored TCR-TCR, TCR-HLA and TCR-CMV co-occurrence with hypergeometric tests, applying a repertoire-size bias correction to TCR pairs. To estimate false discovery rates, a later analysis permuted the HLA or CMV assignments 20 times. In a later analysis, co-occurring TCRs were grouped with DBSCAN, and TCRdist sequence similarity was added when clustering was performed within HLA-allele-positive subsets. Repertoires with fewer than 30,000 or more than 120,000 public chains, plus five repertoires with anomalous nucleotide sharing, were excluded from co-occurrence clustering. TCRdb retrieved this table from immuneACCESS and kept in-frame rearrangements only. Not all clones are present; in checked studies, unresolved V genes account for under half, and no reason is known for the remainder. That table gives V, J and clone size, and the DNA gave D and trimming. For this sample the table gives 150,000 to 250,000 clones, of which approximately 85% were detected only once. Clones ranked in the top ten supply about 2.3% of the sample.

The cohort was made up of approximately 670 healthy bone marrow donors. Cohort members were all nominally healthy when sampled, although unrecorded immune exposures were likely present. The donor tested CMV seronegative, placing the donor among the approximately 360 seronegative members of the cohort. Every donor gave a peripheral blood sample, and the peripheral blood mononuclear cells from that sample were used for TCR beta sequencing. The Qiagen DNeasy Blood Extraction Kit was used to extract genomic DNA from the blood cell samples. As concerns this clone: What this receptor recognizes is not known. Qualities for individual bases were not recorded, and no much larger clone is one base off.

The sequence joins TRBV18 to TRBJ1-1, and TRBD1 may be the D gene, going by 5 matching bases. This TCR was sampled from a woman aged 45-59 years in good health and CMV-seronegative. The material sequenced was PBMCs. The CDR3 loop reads CASSPRRGGTEAFF. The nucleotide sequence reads TGTGCCAGCTCACCACGGAGGGGTGGCACTGAAGCTTTCTTT. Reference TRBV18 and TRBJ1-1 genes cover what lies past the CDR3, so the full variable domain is NAGVMQNPRHLVRRRGQEARLRCSPMKGHSHVYWYRQLPEEGLKFMVYLQKENIIDESGMPKERFSAEFPKEGPSILRIQQVVRGDSAAYFCASSPRRGGTEAFFGQGTRLTVV.